This TCR beta chain came from a study of blood T cell repertoires in COVID-19. Turning to the study itself: PBMCs, B-cell-depleted T cells, or T cells provided the cDNA or gDNA that made up the material.

Germline values: CDR1 SGHTA, CDR2 FQGNSA. The CDR3 has 15 amino acids. Trimming at V came to 5 bases and at J to 6 bases, leaving 6 bases not matched to a gene. This clone has only one observation. Authors' data handling: It was from reference gene primer amplification that nucleated cell counts were estimated. TCRdb's copy holds only in-frame clones and misses some; the assay was immunoSEQ multiplex PCR. V, J and clone size were drawn from that table, and D and trimming were deduced from the DNA. The repertoire holds some 200,000 clones, roughly 82% seen once, with around 5.5% in the top ten. This chain connects TRBV7-2 to TRBJ1-6; 8 nucleotides align to TRBD1. The sequenced sample consisted of PBMCs or T cells enriched from blood (not recorded which). The TCR was taken from a woman aged 55-69 years with acute COVID-19. The CDR3 sequence is CASSTDRVSNSPLHF. In nucleotides, the CDR3 is TGTGCCAGCAGCACGGACAGGGTCAGTAATTCACCCCTCCACTTT.